The 17 T cell receptor beta chains in this list originate from one sample, sequenced in a study of blood T cell repertoires in COVID-19. Profiling relied on immunoSEQ multiplex PCR, and the TCRdb table lists in-frame clones only, not all of them. The table has roughly 250,000 clones, roughly 84% seen once. Sequencing was performed on peripheral blood. All receptors derive from a human donor in a cohort sampled during active COVID-19.

This chain uses TRBV5-8 with TRBJ1-1, with 9 bases aligning to TRBD1. This CDR3 has 14 amino acids. V lost 0 bases and J lost 7; bases outside the gene matches: 4. The germline gives CDR1 SGHTS, CDR2 YDEGEE. The CDR3, as DNA: TGTGCCAGCAGCTTGGGGGGACAGGGCTTTGAAGCTTTCTTT. Encoded protein: CASSLGGQGFEAFF.

The chain carries TRBV6-5 and TRBJ2-3; D gene ambiguous. The CDR3 extends over 13 amino acids. Trimming shortened V by 6 bases and J by 2 bases, and 9 bases separated the two germline ends. Germline V gene data show CDR1 as MNHEY and CDR2 as SVGAGI. The CDR3 sequence: CASSLLYTDTQYF. In DNA form, the CDR3 reads TGTGCCAGCAGCTTACTTTACACAGATACGCAGTATTTT.

This rearrangement joins TRBV18 to TRBJ1-2, with D possibly matching TRBD1 (5 bases). Germline loops: CDR1 KGHSH, CDR2 LQKENI. The CDR3 spans 15 residues. Deletions cut 2 bases from V and 6 bases from J, with 16 bases between. The CDR3 reads CASSPGRAGVDGYTF. As DNA, the CDR3 is TGTGCCAGCTCACCAGGACGGGCGGGGGTCGATGGCTACACCTTC.

This clone was counted once. This chain connects TRBV27 to TRBJ2-3; D is perhaps TRBD1 (6 bases). The CDR3 consists of 16 residues. Germline V gene data show CDR1 as MNHEY and CDR2 as SMNVEV (reference sequence). Trimming removed 6 bases from V and 5 bases from J, with 21 bases in between. In DNA form, the CDR3 reads TGTGCCAGCAGGTTAAGGGGCGCAGGGGTGGGAGATACGCAGTATTTT. The encoded protein is CASRLRGAGVGDTQYF.

The chain uses TRBV13 and TRBJ2-5; 7 bases map to TRBD2. CDR3 size: 16 residues. Germline trimming cut 4 bases from V and 2 bases from J; bases unmatched to any gene: 10. Germline CDR1 PRHDT, CDR2 FYEKMQ (reference sequence). The CDR3 DNA follows: TGTGCCAGCAGCTCACTAGCGTGGGGGAGGCAAGAGACCCAGTACTTC. Protein: CASSSLAWGRQETQYF.

The chain uses TRBV19 and TRBJ1-5, with a tentative D call TRBD1 (6 bases). Trimming took 3 bases from V and 0 from J, leaving 9 bases between them. Germline CDR1 LNHDA, CDR2 SQIVND (reference sequence). This CDR3 has 15 residues. The CDR3 sequence: CASSMPRGSNQPQHF. The DNA for the CDR3 is TGTGCCAGTAGTATGCCCAGGGGTAGCAATCAGCCCCAGCATTTT.

The chain uses TRBV11-2 and TRBJ2-7, with D perhaps matching TRBD1 (6 bases). The CDR3 runs 15 residues. CDR1 SGHAT and CDR2 FQNNGV come from the germline V gene. V was cut by 2 bases and J by 5 bases, with 16 bases left in between. The CDR3 region is CASSLSTQGVNEQYF. The CDR3 DNA reads as TGTGCCAGCAGCTTATCGACACAGGGTGTCAACGAGCAGTACTTC.

The rearrangement uses TRBV6-1 and TRBJ2-7; TRBD1 matches at 7 bases. The CDR3 is made up of 16 amino acids. Germline-derived CDR1 and CDR2 are MNHNS and SASEGT. After removal of 3 bases from V and 2 bases from J, the junction contained 10 bases not matched to a gene. The CDR3 DNA sequence: TGTGCCAGCAGTGATCCCGGGACAGTTATGACCTACGAGCAGTACTTC. Translating gives CASSDPGTVMTYEQYF.

V usage is TRBV15 and J usage is TRBJ2-5; D ambiguous. Per germline, CDR1 LNHNV and CDR2 YYDKDF (reference sequence). The CDR3 extends over 13 amino acids. The V gene lost 1 base and the J gene lost 3 bases, with 6 bases spanning the gap. CDR3 in DNA: TGTGCCACCAGCAGAGGAGGTGAAGAGACCCAGTACTTC. The encoded protein is CATSRGGEETQYF.

V usage is TRBV19 and J usage is TRBJ2-6; D perhaps matches TRBD1 (5 bases). V was trimmed by 3 bases and J by 1 base, leaving 13 bases between them. The CDR3 extends over 17 amino acids. The germline V gene has CDR1 LNHDA and CDR2 SQIVND (reference sequence). The CDR3 region has the DNA TGTGCCAGTAGTATCCCAGGGCTCCCGTCTGGGGCCAACGTCCTGACTTTC. This encodes CASSIPGLPSGANVLTF.

The rearrangement links TRBV25-1 to TRBJ2-7; TRBD2 matches at 9 bases. Germline V gives CDR1 MGHDK, CDR2 SYGVNS. The CDR3 is made up of 13 amino acids. J was trimmed by 1 base and V by 7 bases; bases with no gene match: 2. The CDR3: CASTSGTSYEQYF. The CDR3, as DNA: TGTGCCAGCACTAGCGGGACATCCTACGAGCAGTACTTC.

The chain joins TRBV27 to TRBJ2-3; a weak D match, TRBD1 (5 bases). CDR3 size: 12 residues. Deletions cut 4 bases from V and 5 bases from J, with 7 bases between. From germline, CDR1 is MNHEY and CDR2 SMNVEV (reference sequence). This CDR3 reads CASSSTGDTQYF. Written as DNA, the CDR3 is TGTGCCAGCAGTTCAACAGGAGATACGCAGTATTTT.

The J gene is TRBJ1-2, the V gene TRBV12-3 or TRBV12-4; the D is unclear. Between the trimmed V and J ends, which lost 5 bases and 1 base, there was a span of 8 bases. This CDR3 is 13 amino acids long. CDR3 bases: TGTGCCAGCAGTCTTACAATTAACTATGGCTACACCTTC. Protein: CASSLTINYGYTF.

The chain has TRBV11-2 and TRBJ1-4; D ambiguous. V lost 3 bases to trimming and J lost 6 bases, with 8 bases between them. This CDR3 comprises 13 residues. Germline values: CDR1 SGHAT, CDR2 FQNNGV. The CDR3 DNA sequence: TGTGCCAGCAGCTTCGGGGTGTATGAAAAACTGTTTTTT. It yields the protein CASSFGVYEKLFF.

The chain uses TRBV2 and TRBJ2-1, with D possibly being TRBD1 (6 bases). Germline CDR1 and CDR2: SNHLY and FYNNEI. The CDR3 totals 15 residues. V lost 6 bases to trimming and J lost 6 bases, with 18 bases between them. Written as DNA, the CDR3 is TGTGCCAGCAGGCCCCTGAAGGGCAGGGGCAATGAGCAGTTCTTC. Translated: CASRPLKGRGNEQFF.

CDR3 in amino acids: CASSLSPGINEQYF. CDR3 in DNA: TGTGCCAGCAGTTTATCTCCAGGGATCAACGAGCAGTACTTC. The chain links TRBV28 to TRBJ2-7; tentative D call: TRBD1 (5 bases). The length of the CDR3 is 14 residues. The germline V gene encodes CDR1 MDHEN and CDR2 SYDVKM. V was shortened by 1 base and J by 5 bases, with 12 bases between the two germline ends.

The chain joins TRBV5-1 to TRBJ2-7; 13 nucleotides align to TRBD2. Trimming cost V 4 bases and J 2 bases; bases outside gene matches: 3. The CDR3 length is 15 residues. Germline loops: CDR1 SGHRS, CDR2 YFSETQ. CDR3 protein: CASSEGLAGTYEQYF. CDR3 DNA: TGCGCCAGCAGCGAGGGACTAGCGGGAACCTACGAGCAGTACTTC.